This T cell receptor beta chain is drawn from a study of T cell repertoires in cytomegalovirus infection. Across the study: CMV infection and matching HLA type were both indicated by public TCR beta signatures. General observations from the study: Across the ex vivo response, the dominant clonotypes were HLA-C-restricted CMV-specific TCR beta clonotypes. Individuals carrying CMV plus the relevant HLA were identified by cumulative frequency of public TCR beta families.

TCRdb reanalysed the reads using MiXCR and keeps one entry per CDR3 protein. The repertoire includes some 180,000 distinct CDR3 sequences, roughly a sixth of them detected once, and almost 25% sits in the top ten. This clonotype has only one observation. Its antigen is not known. The V and J ends lost 5 bases and 7 bases, in that order; junction bases with no gene match: 6. The length of the CDR3 is 15 residues. Per germline, CDR1 MDHEN and CDR2 SYDVKM. V is TRBV28 and J is TRBJ1-6; the match to TRBD1 covers 9 bases. This sequence was found in a human donor in good health (CMV status not recorded). Some clones in this sample may be carry-over from other donors' samples. Sequenced: CD8+ T cells from PBMCs. This CDR3 reads CASSRTGERNSPLHF. The CDR3 nucleotides are TGTGCCAGCAGTCGGACAGGGGAAAGGAATTCACCCCTCCACTTT.